One and the same sample provided the 30 T cell receptor beta chains below, sequenced in a study of T-cell memory formation after mild COVID-19. TCRdb ran MiXCR on the 5' RACE reads and lists one entry per CDR3 protein. This table has some 40,000 distinct CDR3 sequences, about 6.1% appearing once. Sequenced sample: PBMCs or a T cell subset sorted from them (not recorded which). The source is an adult who had mild COVID-19 (a few samples of this study predate the infection). Cell type and time point are not known.

This clonotype was seen more than once but under ten times. This rearrangement joins TRBV11-3 to TRBJ2-5; the match to TRBD2 covers 9 bases. This CDR3 is 15 amino acids long. The V segment lost 3 bases and the J segment 7 bases; nucleotides outside the gene matches: 9. Germline V gene lookup returns CDR1 SGHNT and CDR2 YENEEA. CDR3 region: CASSLASGVKRTQYF. The CDR3 DNA is TGTGCCAGCAGCTTGGCTAGCGGGGTGAAGAGGACCCAGTACTTC.

This clonotype was seen many times. The chain has TRBV3-1 and TRBJ1-1, with a tentative D call TRBD1 (5 bases). Trimming shortened V by 0 bases and J by 6 bases, and 17 bases separated the two germline ends. The CDR3 runs to 16 residues. Germline lookup yields CDR1 LGHDT and CDR2 YNNKEL (reference sequence). The DNA of the CDR3 is TGTGCCAGCAGCCAAGAATTGGGGGTCCCGGAGGCTGAAGCTTTCTTT. Its protein product is CASSQELGVPEAEAFF.

In this sample, this clonotype turned up once. The gene calls are TRBV15 and TRBJ2-5; possibly TRBD2 for D (5 bases). The CDR3 has 16 residues. Per the germline V gene, CDR1 is LNHNV and CDR2 is YYDKDF (reference sequence). Trimming shortened V by 3 bases and J by 4 bases, and 18 bases separated the two germline ends. The CDR3 protein is CATSSGLADGVETQYF. Written as DNA, the CDR3 is TGTGCCACCAGCAGCGGGCTAGCTGATGGGGTAGAGACCCAGTACTTC.

This clonotype has more than one count but fewer than ten. This chain joins TRBV6-1 and TRBJ1-1; 10 bases line up with TRBD1. The V segment lost 5 bases and the J segment 3 bases; nucleotides outside the gene matches: 6. The germline gives CDR1 MNHNS, CDR2 SASEGT. The CDR3 is 15 amino acids. The CDR3 DNA reads as TGTGCCAGCAGTCCTGACAGGGGGCGAGACACTGAAGCTTTCTTT. Translation: CASSPDRGRDTEAFF.

The gene calls are TRBV29-1 and TRBJ1-5, with D perhaps matching TRBD1 (6 bases). Trimming removed 4 bases from V and 1 base from J, with 11 bases in between. This CDR3 contains 14 residues. CDR1 is SQVTM and CDR2 is ANQGSEA in the germline V gene. The CDR3 here is CSVAQGLSNQPQHF. The DNA of the CDR3 is TGCAGCGTTGCCCAGGGGCTGAGCAATCAGCCCCAGCATTTT.

Many counts were recorded for this clonotype. One end of the junction fails to match germline, which may point to a read error. V usage is TRBV7-2 and J usage is TRBJ2-3; maybe TRBD2 (7 bases). CDR1 is SGHTA and CDR2 is FQGNSA in the germline V gene. The CDR3 length is 17 residues. In DNA, the CDR3 is TGTGCCAGCAGCTTAGTTGGGGGGGGCACTCGCACGGATACGCAGTATTTT. The encoded protein is CASSLVGGGTRTDTQYF.

At least ten counts were recorded for this clonotype. The V and J genes are TRBV7-2 and TRBJ2-3; D is uncertain. CDR3 length equals 17 residues. The germline V gene encodes CDR1 SGHTA and CDR2 FQGNSA. V dropped 1 base and J dropped 2 bases, with 16 bases sitting between them. In DNA, the CDR3 is TGTGCCAGCAGCTTAGATTTGGCTAGTGGGAACACAGATACGCAGTATTTT. This gives the protein CASSLDLASGNTDTQYF.

The genes are TRBV4-2 and TRBJ2-2, with TRBD2 matching 7 bases. V lost 2 bases, J lost 7 bases, and 7 bases stayed unmatched. This CDR3 is 15 amino acids long. The germline V gene encodes CDR1 LGHNA and CDR2 YNFKEQ. The CDR3 DNA follows: TGTGCCAGCAGCCAAACGGCGGGAGAGGACGGGGAGCTGTTTTTT. This gives the protein CASSQTAGEDGELFF.

J is TRBJ1-1 and V is TRBV5-1, with a weak D call TRBD1 (5 bases). Trimming pared 1 base from V and 7 bases from J, leaving 8 bases between. The germline V gene has CDR1 SGHRS and CDR2 YFSETQ. The CDR3 spans 12 residues. CDR3 protein: CASSLTDSEAFF. The DNA for the CDR3 is TGCGCCAGCAGCTTGACCGACAGTGAAGCTTTCTTT.

This clonotype has a count of ten or more. The chain combines TRBV20-1 with TRBJ2-1; 10 bases line up with TRBD2. J lost 4 bases, V lost 5 bases, and 11 bases had no gene match. The CDR3 runs 16 residues. Germline CDR1 and CDR2: DFQATT and SNEGSKA (reference sequence). CDR3 sequence (DNA): TGCAGTGCTGGAGGCCTAACTAGCGGGGTTTACAATGAGCAGTTCTTC. Protein: CSAGGLTSGVYNEQFF.

This clonotype was counted many times. The rearrangement uses TRBV5-1 and TRBJ2-5; no clear D gene. Germline V gene lookup returns CDR1 SGHRS and CDR2 YFSETQ. The V gene lost 1 base and the J gene lost 1 base, with 8 bases spanning the gap. The CDR3 is 14 amino acids. The CDR3 bases are TGCGCCAGCAGCTTGTCGGCCAGCCAAGAGACCCAGTACTTC. Encoded protein: CASSLSASQETQYF.

The table lists this clonotype with many counts. The chain uses TRBV7-2 and TRBJ1-4, with 7 bases lining up with TRBD1. This CDR3 comprises 14 residues. J lost 4 bases, V lost 5 bases, and 4 bases had no gene match. Germline CDR1 and CDR2: SGHTA and FQGNSA. This CDR3 reads CASSMGQINEKLFF. CDR3 nucleotide sequence: TGTGCCAGCAGCATGGGACAGATTAATGAAAAACTGTTTTTT.

This clonotype was counted at least ten times. CDR3 amino acids: CASSTGRAGTGELFF. The CDR3 nucleotides read TGTGCCAGCAGCACTGGGAGGGCGGGCACCGGGGAGCTGTTTTTT. V gene TRBV4-2 combines with J gene TRBJ2-2; 7 nucleotides align to TRBD2. V lost 5 bases to trimming and J lost 4 bases; unmatched junction nucleotides: 7. The V gene's germline CDR1 is LGHNA and CDR2 YNFKEQ. The CDR3 has 15 residues.

In its sample, this clonotype was seen many times. V is TRBV7-2 and J is TRBJ2-7; 9 positions match TRBD2. Losses at the gene ends were 1 base for V and 2 bases for J; bases not matched to a gene: 3. The germline gives CDR1 SGHTA, CDR2 FQGNSA. The CDR3 length is 15 residues. The chain's CDR3 is CASSLELAGTYEQYF. CDR3 sequence (DNA): TGTGCCAGCAGCTTAGAACTAGCGGGTACCTACGAGCAGTACTTC.

Many counts were recorded for this clonotype. The V and J genes are TRBV5-1 and TRBJ2-7; 7 bases fit TRBD1. CDR1 is SGHRS and CDR2 is YFSETQ in the germline V gene. CDR3 size: 14 residues. Trimming at V came to 0 bases and at J to 6 bases, leaving 6 bases not matched to a gene. CDR3 DNA sequence: TGCGCCAGCAGCTTGGGACAGGGCTCTGGCGAGCAGTACTTC. It yields the protein CASSLGQGSGEQYF. Combining the CDR3 with reference TRBV5-1 and TRBJ2-7 gives the whole variable domain KAGVTQTPRYLIKTRGQQVTLSCSPISGHRSVSWYQQTPGQGLQFLFEYFSETQRNKGNFPGRFSGRQFSNSRSEMNVSTLELGDSALYLCASSLGQGSGEQYFGPGTRLTVT.

This clonotype was observed many times. The rearrangement uses TRBV27 and TRBJ2-2; 8 positions agree with TRBD2. The trim removed 4 bases at V and 6 bases at J, leaving 7 bases unmatched. This CDR3 is built from 15 residues. From germline, CDR1 is MNHEY and CDR2 SMNVEV (reference sequence). The CDR3 here is CASSSPTRGAGELFF. The CDR3 bases are TGTGCCAGCAGTTCGCCTACGCGGGGGGCCGGGGAGCTGTTTTTT.

This clonotype has a handful of counts. This sequence joins TRBV15 and TRBJ1-1; 12 bases fit TRBD1. V gave up 0 bases and J gave up 4 bases; unmatched junction bases: 6. The germline gives CDR1 LNHNV, CDR2 YYDKDF (reference sequence). This CDR3 spans 17 amino acids. The CDR3, as DNA: TGTGCCACCAGCAGAGAAGGGACAGGGGGCAGGCGCACTGAAGCTTTCTTT. It codes for CATSREGTGGRRTEAFF.

This clonotype was picked up many times. V is TRBV7-3 and J is TRBJ2-3; D not resolved. V gave up 2 bases and J gave up 3 bases, with 15 bases separating them. The CDR3 length is 16 residues. Germline CDR1 SGHTA, CDR2 FQGTGA. The CDR3 sequence: CASSLSGSQGTDTQYF. The CDR3 DNA follows: TGTGCCAGCAGCTTATCCGGGTCTCAAGGGACAGATACGCAGTATTTT. The variable domain in full, with the rest retrieved from reference TRBV7-3 and TRBJ2-3, is GAGVSQTPSNKVTEKGKYVELRCDPISGHTALYWYRQSLGQGPEFLIYFQGTGAADDSGLPNDRFFAVRPEGSVSTLKIQRTERGDSAVYLCASSLSGSQGTDTQYFGPGTRLTVL.

This clonotype has at least ten counts. The chain recombines TRBV11-1 with TRBJ2-7, with 11 positions matching TRBD2. Germline CDR1 SGHAT, CDR2 FQDESV (reference sequence). The CDR3 has 16 residues. The ends lost 6 bases at V and 3 bases at J; junction bases unmatched: 10. CDR3 sequence (DNA): TGTGCCAGCAGTCGGCCGTATAGCGGGGGGGACTACGAGCAGTACTTC. Translated: CASSRPYSGGDYEQYF.

This clonotype was seen more than once but under ten times. The rearrangement joins TRBV7-9 to TRBJ1-2, with D perhaps matching TRBD1 (6 bases). This CDR3 spans 14 amino acids. Germline CDR1 reads SEHNR; CDR2 reads FQNEAQ (reference sequence). Trimming pared 6 bases from V and 3 bases from J, leaving 14 bases between. The CDR3 nucleotides read TGTGCCAGCAGTTGGGGGGCCGAATACTATGGCTACACCTTC. As protein: CASSWGAEYYGYTF.

The sample holds a few counts of this clonotype. The gene calls are TRBV12-3 or TRBV12-4 and TRBJ2-7, with 8 bases aligning to TRBD1. J was trimmed by 7 bases and V by 7 bases; bases with no gene match: 12. The CDR3 runs 14 residues. The CDR3 reads CASTIRDRSREQYF. The DNA for the CDR3 is TGTGCCAGCACTATAAGGGACAGGAGTAGGGAGCAGTACTTC.

This clonotype was found many times. The chain uses TRBV3-1 and TRBJ2-1, with 7 bases fitting TRBD2. This CDR3 is 14 amino acids long. CDR1 and CDR2 (germline): LGHDT, YNNKEL (reference sequence). V shed 0 bases and J 7 bases; nucleotides not matched to a gene: 3. The CDR3 coding sequence is TGTGCCAGCAGCCAAGATTACGGGAGGAATGAGCAGTTCTTC. Encoded protein: CASSQDYGRNEQFF.

The CDR3 sequence is CASSPVGGNTGELFF. CDR3 nucleotide sequence: TGTGCCAGCAGCCCGGTCGGCGGTAACACCGGGGAGCTGTTTTTT. The chain links TRBV7-6 to TRBJ2-2; D is undetermined. Germline CDR1 reads SGHVS; CDR2 reads FNYEAQ. V lost 5 bases, J lost 2 bases, and 12 bases lay in between. CDR3 length: 15 residues.

This clonotype was observed at least ten times. The chain uses TRBV5-6 and TRBJ2-5, with D uncertain. The V gene's germline CDR1 is SGHDT and CDR2 YYEEEE. Trimming took off 4 bases at V and 2 bases at J, with 12 bases between the two ends. The CDR3 is 14 amino acids. The CDR3 is CASSRAQLQETQYF. DNA for the CDR3: TGTGCCAGCAGCCGGGCGCAGCTACAAGAGACCCAGTACTTC.

This clonotype was observed at least ten times. The genes are TRBV27 and TRBJ1-2, with 9 bases that match TRBD1. Germline assignment: CDR1 MNHEY and CDR2 SMNVEV (reference sequence). V was pared by 0 bases and J by 8 bases, with 4 bases of the junction left unmatched. The CDR3 loop spans 14 amino acids. CDR3 DNA: TGTGCCAGCAGTTTATCGGGACAGGGTGGGGGCTACACCTTC. Protein sequence: CASSLSGQGGGYTF.

This clonotype was found many times. The rearrangement uses TRBV7-9 and TRBJ2-5; D is ambiguous. CDR3 length: 10 residues. Germline assignment: CDR1 SEHNR and CDR2 FQNEAQ (reference sequence). V lost 1 base, J lost 6 bases, and 0 bases lay in between. The CDR3 is CASSLETQYF. The CDR3 bases are TGTGCCAGCAGCTTAGAGACCCAGTACTTC.

This clonotype was observed at least ten times. The chain carries TRBV29-1 and TRBJ2-7; D tentatively reads TRBD1 or TRBD2 (5 bases each). Trimming took off 6 bases at V and 5 bases at J, with 20 bases between the two ends. This CDR3 has 14 residues. Germline V gives CDR1 SQVTM, CDR2 ANQGSEA. The CDR3 bases are TGCAGCGTCGAAACCGGGGCGTTTATGGACGAGCAGTACTTC. Protein product: CSVETGAFMDEQYF.

The J gene is TRBJ1-5, the V gene TRBV12-3 or TRBV12-4, with 11 bases fitting TRBD1. Germline trimming cut 4 bases from V and 0 bases from J; bases unmatched to any gene: 8. The CDR3 consists of 18 residues. The CDR3 loop reads CASSSDRGRWTSNQPQHF. For the CDR3, the DNA is TGTGCCAGCAGTTCGGACAGGGGGCGGTGGACTAGCAATCAGCCCCAGCATTTT.

There are a few counts of this clonotype. V is TRBV11-2 and J is TRBJ2-7; TRBD1 matches at 7 bases. J was trimmed by 2 bases and V by 1 base; bases with no gene match: 5. CDR3 length: 15 amino acids. CDR1 and CDR2 (germline): SGHAT, FQNNGV. CDR3 in DNA: TGTGCCAGCAGCTTAGTACAGGGGCGGACCTACGAGCAGTACTTC. Translating gives CASSLVQGRTYEQYF.

This clonotype was seen many times. This chain joins TRBV7-9 and TRBJ2-2; D is possibly TRBD1 (6 bases). The length of the CDR3 is 17 residues. Deletions cut 2 bases from V and 4 bases from J, with 17 bases between. CDR1 is SEHNR, CDR2 FQNEAQ, per germline (reference sequence). CDR3 region: CASSLNRDKDFTGELFF. Here the CDR3 DNA reads TGTGCCAGCAGCTTAAACCGGGACAAGGACTTCACCGGGGAGCTGTTTTTT.